The 19 T cell receptor beta chains listed next were all sequenced from one sample in a study of blood T cell repertoires in COVID-19. TCRdb's table, derived via immunoSEQ multiplex PCR, lists solely in-frame clones and lacks some. The sample shows 120,000 or so clones, 70% to 90% of them seen only once. What was sequenced was peripheral blood. The receptors shown here come from an elderly woman with acute or convalescent COVID-19.

This chain uses TRBV5-4 with TRBJ2-7, with TRBD1 matching 7 bases. CDR3 length equals 14 residues. The V gene end was trimmed by 0 bases and the J gene end by 2 bases; junction bases not matched to a gene: 2. Germline V gene data show CDR1 as SGHNT and CDR2 as YYREEE (reference sequence). CDR3 coding DNA: TGTGCCAGCAGCTTGGATCAGGGGGCCTACGAGCAGTACTTC. This encodes CASSLDQGAYEQYF.

The chain combines TRBV5-4 with TRBJ1-1; D perhaps matches TRBD1 (5 bases). The CDR3 has 14 amino acids. The V and J ends lost 2 bases and 5 bases respectively, with 13 bases between them. From germline, CDR1 is SGHNT and CDR2 YYREEE (reference sequence). In nucleotides, the CDR3 is TGTGCCAGCAGCTTCGAGGGGCGGGGGACTGAAGCTTTCTTT. As protein: CASSFEGRGTEAFF.

The chain links TRBV28 to TRBJ1-2; D unresolved. Germline V gene lookup returns CDR1 MDHEN and CDR2 SYDVKM. V was cut by 5 bases and J by 4 bases, with 8 bases left in between. This CDR3 comprises 12 residues. The CDR3 DNA is TGTGCCAGCAGTGCCCCAGGCTATGGCTACACCTTC. Translated: CASSAPGYGYTF.

The chain couples TRBV19 to TRBJ1-3; 11 bases match TRBD1. The CDR3 length is 15 residues. V lost 6 bases and J lost 1; bases outside the gene matches: 2. The germline V gene encodes CDR1 LNHDA and CDR2 SQIVND (reference sequence). For the CDR3, the DNA is TGTGCCAGTAGGGGACAGGGGGTTTCTGGAAACACCATATATTTT. Translating gives CASRGQGVSGNTIYF.

This rearrangement joins TRBV5-4 to TRBJ2-2; possible D gene TRBD1, 5 bases. The germline V gene encodes CDR1 SGHNT and CDR2 YYREEE (reference sequence). This CDR3 spans 14 amino acids. V lost 3 bases, J lost 1 base, and 7 bases lay in between. The CDR3 nucleotides are TGTGCCAGCAGCTCAGGGTGGAACACCGGGGAGCTGTTTTTT. The encoded protein is CASSSGWNTGELFF.

In this sample, this clone turned up once. This chain connects TRBV12-5 to TRBJ2-1; 7 bases line up with TRBD2. Unmatched junction bases numbered 11, after V lost 9 bases and J lost 9 bases. Germline V gene sequence: CDR1 LGHNT, CDR2 FRNRAP. The CDR3 is made up of 13 amino acids. The CDR3 nucleotides are TGTGCTAGCAGGGCGGGAGCTGGGGGTGAGCAGTTCTTC. The encoded protein is CASRAGAGGEQFF.

The chain joins TRBV19 to TRBJ1-2, with a tentative D call TRBD1 (5 bases). CDR1 is LNHDA, CDR2 SQIVND, per germline (reference sequence). Trimming took off 10 bases at V and 5 bases at J, with 23 bases between the two ends. The CDR3 runs 15 residues. CDR3 protein: CATTPRSRVEYGYTF. For the CDR3, the DNA is TGTGCCACGACCCCCCGTAGCAGGGTTGAGTATGGCTACACCTTC.

The chain joins TRBV7-2 to TRBJ2-6; the match to TRBD1 covers 8 bases. Germline CDR1 reads SGHTA; CDR2 reads FQGNSA. The length of the CDR3 is 15 residues. V trimming: 1 base; J trimming: 8 bases; junction bases outside the gene matches: 4. This chain's CDR3 is CASSLDGTGPNVLTF. CDR3 DNA: TGTGCCAGCAGCTTAGACGGGACAGGACCCAACGTCCTGACTTTC.

The chain joins TRBV7-8 to TRBJ2-3; D might be TRBD1 (5 bases). Germline CDR1 and CDR2: SGHVS and FQNEAQ. The CDR3 totals 16 residues. The V and J ends lost 1 base and 3 bases respectively, with 14 bases between them. CDR3 sequence reads: CASSLVGQGGTDTQYF. CDR3 bases: TGTGCCAGCAGCTTAGTGGGCCAGGGTGGGACAGATACGCAGTATTTT.

The chain employs TRBV6-5 and TRBJ1-1, with 7 bases that match TRBD1. CDR1 is MNHEY and CDR2 is SVGAGI in the germline V gene. The CDR3 consists of 15 residues. V lost 9 bases and J lost 4; bases outside the gene matches: 14. The CDR3 nucleotides are TGTGCCAGTCAAAGACAGGGCTCCCTGACCACTGAAGCTTTCTTT. This gives the protein CASQRQGSLTTEAFF.

This chain uses TRBV7-3 with TRBJ2-3; 7 bases fit TRBD1. Germline CDR1 SGHTA, CDR2 FQGTGA. V dropped 7 bases and J dropped 8; count of bases not matched to a gene: 12. The CDR3 covers 14 residues. The CDR3 loop is CASTTEGASGTQYF. The CDR3 DNA sequence: TGTGCCAGCACCACAGAGGGGGCGAGTGGTACGCAGTATTTT.

CDR3 loop: CASTNTGYYEQYF. As DNA, the CDR3 is TGTGCCAGCACTAACACAGGGTACTACGAGCAGTACTTC. V gene TRBV2 combines with J gene TRBJ2-7; a weak D match, TRBD1 (6 bases). The germline V and J ends were trimmed by 7 bases and 3 bases, with 13 bases remaining between them. The CDR3 contains 13 residues. The germline gives CDR1 SNHLY, CDR2 FYNNEI.

V is TRBV6-5 and J is TRBJ2-3, with D perhaps matching TRBD1 (6 bases). This CDR3 region has 12 residues. Germline lookup yields CDR1 MNHEY and CDR2 SVGAGI. V gave up 7 bases and J gave up 2 bases, with 7 bases separating them. The DNA of the CDR3 is TGTGCCAGCACAGGGGTCACAGATACGCAGTATTTT. It yields the protein CASTGVTDTQYF.

This chain links TRBV7-8 with TRBJ1-1; 7 bases are a match to TRBD1. After removal of 4 bases from V and 2 bases from J, the junction contained 4 bases not matched to a gene. CDR3 size: 14 residues. Germline loops: CDR1 SGHVS, CDR2 FQNEAQ. CDR3 loop: CASSSDRVNTEAFF. DNA for the CDR3: TGTGCCAGCAGCTCTGACAGGGTTAACACTGAAGCTTTCTTT.

V usage is TRBV6-1 and J usage is TRBJ2-7, with a possible D match to TRBD1 (7 bases). The CDR3 totals 14 residues. The V gene's germline CDR1 is MNHNS and CDR2 SASEGT. Trimming pared 2 bases from V and 2 bases from J, leaving 10 bases between. The CDR3 nucleotides are TGTGCCAGCAGTGAATCAGGGGGGCCCTACGAGCAGTACTTC. This encodes CASSESGGPYEQYF.

The genes are TRBV29-1 and TRBJ1-1; 10 bases fit TRBD1. After removal of 6 bases from V and 5 bases from J, the junction contained 6 bases not matched to a gene. CDR3 length equals 13 residues. Per the germline V gene, CDR1 is SQVTM and CDR2 is ANQGSEA. CDR3 bases: TGCAGCGTCAGGACAGGGGGTCGGACTGAAGCTTTCTTT. Protein: CSVRTGGRTEAFF.

This clone was found a few times. V usage is TRBV29-1 and J usage is TRBJ2-7, with D perhaps matching TRBD2 (5 bases). V was trimmed by 5 bases and J by 0 bases, leaving 11 bases between them. This CDR3 is built from 13 residues. Germline assignment: CDR1 SQVTM and CDR2 ANQGSEA. The CDR3 spells CSVSSRVSYEQYF. The DNA of the CDR3 is TGCAGCGTTTCATCGAGGGTCTCCTACGAGCAGTACTTC.

The rearrangement joins TRBV25-1 to TRBJ1-2; D unclear. Trimming left V 6 bases short and J 8 bases short, with 13 bases between. Germline-derived CDR1 and CDR2 are MGHDK and SYGVNS. The CDR3 runs to 12 residues. The CDR3 loop is CASRSSSRGYTF. In DNA form, the CDR3 reads TGTGCCAGCAGAAGCAGTTCGCGGGGCTACACCTTC.

The V gene is TRBV5-1, the J gene TRBJ2-5; TRBD2 agrees at 8 bases. Germline V lookup: CDR1 SGHRS, CDR2 YFSETQ. V was clipped by 5 bases and J by 4 bases; unmatched bases: 10. The CDR3 runs to 15 residues. The CDR3 region has the DNA TGCGCCAGCAGATCCGGGACTAGAGATGGAGAGACCCAGTACTTC. Amino acid sequence: CASRSGTRDGETQYF. Drawing the rest from reference TRBV5-1 and TRBJ2-5, the complete variable domain is KAGVTQTPRYLIKTRGQQVTLSCSPISGHRSVSWYQQTPGQGLQFLFEYFSETQRNKGNFPGRFSGRQFSNSRSEMNVSTLELGDSALYLCASRSGTRDGETQYFGPGTRLLVL.